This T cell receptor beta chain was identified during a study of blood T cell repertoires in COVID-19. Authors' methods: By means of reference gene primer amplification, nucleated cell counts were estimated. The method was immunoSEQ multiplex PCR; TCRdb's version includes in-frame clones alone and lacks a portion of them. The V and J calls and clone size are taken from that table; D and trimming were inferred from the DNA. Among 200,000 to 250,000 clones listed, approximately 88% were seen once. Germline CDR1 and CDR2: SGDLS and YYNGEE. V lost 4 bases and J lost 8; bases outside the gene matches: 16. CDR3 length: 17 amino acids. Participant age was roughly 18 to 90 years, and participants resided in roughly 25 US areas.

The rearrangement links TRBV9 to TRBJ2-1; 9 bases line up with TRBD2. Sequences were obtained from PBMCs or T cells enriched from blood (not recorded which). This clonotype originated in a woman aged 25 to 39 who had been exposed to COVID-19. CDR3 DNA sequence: TGTGCCAGCAGCCCCCCCCCGGCTAGCGGGGCCGAGGATGAGCAGTTCTTC. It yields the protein CASSPPPASGAEDEQFF.